This is a list of T cell receptor beta chains from one sample in a study of blood T cells in healthy people across ages. TCRdb analysed the 5' RACE reads with MiXCR anew, one entry per CDR3 protein. The profile covers about 970,000 distinct CDR3 sequences, with 51% appearing a single time and about a fifth taken by the ten largest. Sequenced material: blood. The receptors stem from a woman aged 55-70 years in good health. The CDR3 runs from the conserved cysteine through the conserved F or W. D genes are given only for firm matches. Rows give clone size only sometimes, using once, few, many, or a class for an expanded clone.

>TRBV18|NA|TRBD1|TRBJ1-1
CASSPEPTGGTEAFF
TGTGCCAGCTCACCTGAACCGACAGGGGGGACTGAAGCTTTCTTT
>TRBV4-2|few|TRBD2|TRBJ2-5
CASSQYSGRGETQYF
TGTGCCAGCAGCCAGTATAGCGGGAGAGGAGAGACCCAGTACTTC
>TRBV29-1|few|NA|TRBJ2-1
CSVLGLRTYNEQFF
TGCAGCGTCCTAGGACTCCGTACCTACAATGAGCAGTTCTTC
>TRBV12-3/TRBV12-4|few|TRBD2|TRBJ2-7
CASSHAGTSGIVNEQYF
TGTGCCAGCAGTCACGCCGGGACTAGCGGGATCGTCAACGAGCAGTACTTC
>TRBV4-2|NA|NA|TRBJ1-2
CASSQVPTAFNYGYTF
TGTGCCAGCAGCCAAGTGCCGACAGCCTTTAACTATGGCTACACCTTC
>TRBV2|few|NA|TRBJ2-1
CASSEIGFRGDEQFF
TGTGCCAGCAGTGAGATCGGTTTCAGGGGGGATGAGCAGTTCTTC
>TRBV7-9|NA|TRBD2|TRBJ2-7
CASSLVLAGVHEQYF
TGTGCCAGCAGCTTAGTACTAGCGGGAGTTCACGAGCAGTACTTC
>TRBV6-5|few|NA|TRBJ2-3
CASSGESPDTQYF
TGTGCCAGCAGTGGAGAATCTCCGGATACGCAGTATTTT
>TRBV6-6|NA|NA|TRBJ2-7
CASSTSAAEQYF
TGTGCCAGCAGTACCTCGGCCGCGGAGCAGTACTTC
>TRBV20-1|few|NA|TRBJ2-5
CSAPGRASETQYF
TGCAGTGCTCCGGGCCGTGCGAGCGAGACCCAGTACTTC
>TRBV29-1|many|TRBD2|TRBJ2-1
CSGTTRLAGDYNEQFF
TGCAGCGGCACAACCAGACTAGCGGGGGACTACAATGAGCAGTTCTTC
>TRBV20-1|NA|NA|TRBJ1-5
CSASGTAKVAQHF
TGCAGTGCTAGTGGCACGGCCAAAGTAGCCCAGCATTTT
>TRBV7-6|few|NA|TRBJ2-5
CASSLTNRGETQYF
TGTGCCAGCAGCTTGACGAATCGAGGGGAGACCCAGTACTTC
>TRBV20-1|few|NA|TRBJ2-4
CSAQTSAKNIQYF
TGCAGTGCTCAGACTAGTGCCAAAAACATTCAGTACTTC
>TRBV12-5|NA|NA|TRBJ2-7
CASGLGDGWNEQYF
TGTGCTAGTGGTTTGGGGGACGGGTGGAATGAGCAGTACTTC
>TRBV27|NA|TRBD2|TRBJ2-3
CASSGGLAGGGSTDTQYF
TGTGCCAGCAGCGGGGGACTAGCGGGAGGGGGAAGCACAGATACGCAGTATTTT
>TRBV10-3|NA|TRBD1|TRBJ2-1
CAISGDSYNEQFF
TGTGCCATCAGTGGGGACAGCTACAATGAGCAGTTCTTC
>TRBV3-1|NA|NA|TRBJ2-3
CASSQSQGFSADTQYF
TGTGCCAGCAGCCAATCCCAGGGCTTTTCCGCAGATACGCAGTATTTT
>TRBV5-1|NA|NA|TRBJ2-1
CASSFGAWDEQFF
TGCGCCAGCAGCTTCGGGGCCTGGGATGAGCAGTTCTTC
>TRBV5-6|NA|NA|TRBJ2-3
CASSLVSGYTDTQYF
TGTGCCAGCAGCTTGGTGAGCGGTTACACAGATACGCAGTATTTT
>TRBV12-3/TRBV12-4|NA|NA|TRBJ2-4
CASSLGEYIQYF
TGTGCCAGCAGTTTGGGGGAATACATTCAGTACTTC
>TRBV7-2|few|TRBD1|TRBJ2-7
CASSLGQGVFHEQYF
TGTGCCAGCAGCTTAGGACAGGGAGTCTTCCACGAGCAGTACTTC
>TRBV20-1|NA|NA|TRBJ2-7
CSATTAGGSSYEQYF
TGCAGTGCTACAACCGCGGGCGGTAGCTCCTACGAGCAGTACTTC
>TRBV30|NA|NA|TRBJ2-4
CAWSLGGMYKNIQYF
TGTGCCTGGAGCCTGGGGGGCATGTACAAAAACATTCAGTACTTC
>TRBV6-6|NA|NA|TRBJ1-1
CASSYSPAEAFF
TGTGCCAGCAGTTACTCGCCAGCTGAAGCTTTCTTT
>TRBV20-1|NA|TRBD2|TRBJ2-4
CSASSSGGSKNIQYF
TGCAGTGCTAGTTCTAGCGGGGGCTCCAAAAACATTCAGTACTTC
>TRBV28|NA|TRBD2|TRBJ2-7
CASSASGGAIIYEQYF
TGTGCCAGCAGTGCCAGCGGGGGGGCTATCATTTACGAGCAGTACTTC
>TRBV24-1|NA|TRBD1|TRBJ2-1
CAISDRDNEQFF
TGTGCCATCTCGGACAGGGATAATGAGCAGTTCTTC
>TRBV12-3/TRBV12-4|few|NA|TRBJ2-2
CASRLRPFGELFF
TGTGCCAGTCGACTTCGCCCGTTCGGGGAGCTGTTTTTT
>TRBV29-1|NA|NA|TRBJ1-2
CSAAGTDYGYTF
TGCAGCGCAGCCGGGACGGACTATGGCTACACCTTC
>TRBV20-1|once|TRBD2|TRBJ2-1
CSASGPSGRGNEQFF
TGCAGTGCTAGCGGGCCTAGCGGGAGGGGCAATGAGCAGTTCTTC
>TRBV6-6|NA|NA|TRBJ2-5
CASSYLGREETQYF
TGTGCCAGCAGTTACTTGGGCAGGGAGGAGACCCAGTACTTC
>TRBV4-1|NA|TRBD2|TRBJ2-7
CASSQDYIREAQYF
TGCGCCAGCAGCCAAGATTACATACGGGAGGCCCAGTACTTC
>TRBV13|NA|NA|TRBJ1-4
CASSLRVGKLFF
TGTGCCAGCAGCTTAAGGGTTGGGAAACTGTTTTTT
>TRBV7-8|NA|TRBD1|TRBJ2-5
CASSLDSRKTGQYF
TGTGCCAGCAGCTTGGACAGCAGAAAGACAGGGCAGTACTTC
>TRBV12-3/TRBV12-4|many|NA|TRBJ2-7
CASSLLSNSYEQYF
TGTGCCAGCAGCCTACTTAGCAACTCCTACGAGCAGTACTTC
>TRBV12-3/TRBV12-4|NA|NA|TRBJ2-7
CASSQRSYNEQYF
TGTGCCAGCAGTCAGCGCTCTTACAATGAGCAGTACTTC
>TRBV7-2|NA|TRBD1|TRBJ2-7
CATSPRTGVIYEQYF
TGTGCCACCTCACCTAGGACAGGGGTTATCTACGAGCAGTACTTC
>TRBV29-1|NA|NA|TRBJ1-1
CSANRGMNTEAFF
TGCAGCGCGAATCGGGGCATGAACACTGAAGCTTTCTTT
>TRBV5-1|few|TRBD2|TRBJ2-1
CASSWTSGSNEQFF
TGCGCCAGCAGCTGGACTAGCGGGAGCAATGAGCAGTTCTTC
>TRBV28|NA|NA|TRBJ2-1
CASRQNGIREQFF
TGTGCCAGCAGACAAAACGGGATACGGGAGCAGTTCTTC
>TRBV18|NA|NA|TRBJ2-3
CASSDSDSYTDTQYF
TGTGCCAGCTCTGACAGTGATTCCTACACAGATACGCAGTATTTT
>TRBV5-1|NA|TRBD2|TRBJ2-7
CASSLAQREGEQYF
TGCGCCAGCAGCTTGGCCCAGCGGGAAGGCGAGCAGTACTTC
>TRBV4-3|NA|NA|TRBJ2-1
CASSQEQGRNNEQFF
TGCGCCAGCAGCCAAGAACAAGGGCGGAACAATGAGCAGTTCTTC
>TRBV28|NA|NA|TRBJ1-6
CASTSKYNSPLHF
TGTGCCAGCACGTCCAAGTATAATTCACCCCTCCACTTT
>TRBV4-3|few|TRBD2|TRBJ2-3
CASSPPGQAGGSPSTDTQYF
TGCGCCAGCAGCCCGCCGGGACAAGCGGGAGGGAGCCCCAGCACAGATACGCAGTATTTT
>TRBV12-3/TRBV12-4|NA|TRBD1|TRBJ2-5
CASSLWQGAETQYF
TGTGCCAGCAGTTTGTGGCAGGGGGCAGAGACCCAGTACTTC
>TRBV12-3/TRBV12-4|NA|TRBD2|TRBJ2-5
CASSETSGRRETQYF
TGTGCCAGCTCGGAGACTAGCGGGAGAAGAGAGACCCAGTACTTC
>TRBV5-1|NA|NA|TRBJ2-7
CASNPGSSDEQYF
TGCGCCAGCAACCCAGGAAGTTCCGACGAGCAGTACTTC
>TRBV20-1|NA|NA|TRBJ2-3
CSARIPREDTQYF
TGCAGTGCTAGAATCCCTAGAGAAGATACGCAGTATTTT
>TRBV6-5|few|NA|TRBJ2-7
CASMGGLDSSYEQYF
TGTGCCAGCATGGGGGGCTTAGACAGCTCCTACGAGCAGTACTTC
>TRBV7-6|NA|TRBD2|TRBJ2-3
CASSLGNIAGGPRDTQYF
TGTGCCAGCAGCTTAGGGAACATAGCGGGAGGGCCAAGAGATACGCAGTATTTT
>TRBV4-3|NA|NA|TRBJ1-5
CASSQGVYSNQPQHF
TGCGCCAGCAGCCAAGGAGTGTATAGCAATCAGCCCCAGCATTTT
>TRBV29-1|many|NA|TRBJ2-3
CSVDGRAPDTQYF
TGCAGCGTTGATGGCAGGGCCCCAGATACGCAGTATTTT
>TRBV4-2|few|TRBD2|TRBJ2-4
CASSQGTSGFGLAKNIQYF
TGTGCCAGCAGCCAAGGGACTAGCGGGTTTGGCCTAGCCAAAAACATTCAGTACTTC